This entry is about one T cell receptor (beta chain). These data originate in a study of OX40 agonist ivuxolimab in advanced cancers. This CDR3 is built from 13 residues. The germline V and J ends were trimmed by 4 bases and 6 bases, with 13 bases remaining between them. Germline V gene lookup returns CDR1 SGHNT and CDR2 YENEEA. The assay was immunoSEQ multiplex PCR, and TCRdb's table has in-frame clones only and misses some. The sample holds about 49,000 clones, about four fifths seen once. The chain employs TRBV11-3 and TRBJ2-7; D is possibly TRBD2 (5 bases). This clonotype was obtained from an adult with an advanced solid tumor such as melanoma, head and neck, liver or kidney cancer. This specimen was CD4+ or CD8+ T cells sorted from blood, taken in a trial of the OX40 agonist ivuxolimab. The CDR3 loop is CASSSTGFSEQYF. The CDR3 region has the DNA TGTGCCAGCAGCTCGACGGGGTTCAGCGAGCAGTACTTC.